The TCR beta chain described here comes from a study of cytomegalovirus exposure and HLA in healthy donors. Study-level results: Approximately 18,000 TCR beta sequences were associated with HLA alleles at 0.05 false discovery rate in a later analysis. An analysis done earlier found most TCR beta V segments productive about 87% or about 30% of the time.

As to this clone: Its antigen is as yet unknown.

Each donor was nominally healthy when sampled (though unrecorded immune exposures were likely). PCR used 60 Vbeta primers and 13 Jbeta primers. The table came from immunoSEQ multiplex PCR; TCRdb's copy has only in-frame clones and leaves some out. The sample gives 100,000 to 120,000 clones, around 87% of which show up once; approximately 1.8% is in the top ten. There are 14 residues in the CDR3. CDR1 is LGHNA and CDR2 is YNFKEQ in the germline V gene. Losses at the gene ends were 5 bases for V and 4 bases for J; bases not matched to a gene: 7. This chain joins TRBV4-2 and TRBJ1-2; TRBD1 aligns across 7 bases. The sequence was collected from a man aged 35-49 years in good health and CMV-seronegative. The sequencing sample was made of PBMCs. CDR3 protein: CASSGNRGGYGYTF. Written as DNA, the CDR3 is TGTGCCAGCAGCGGGAACAGGGGAGGCTATGGCTACACCTTC.